This T cell receptor (beta chain) is from a study of cytomegalovirus exposure and HLA in healthy donors. Turning to the study itself: Earlier, 180 million or so T cells were analyzed, and 117 million unique TCR beta sequences were found among them. Most genotyped donors, roughly 80% of more than 300, had Caucasian-associated genetic ancestry. Study-level findings and limits: What TCR beta sequences reportedly achieved was accurate prediction of HLA-A and HLA-B alleles in most subjects. In a later analysis, a missense DCLRE1C variant was linked to TCR beta V- and J-gene trimming.

This clone was picked up one time. Its antigen is not identified. Both 60 Vbeta primers and 13 Jbeta primers went into the PCR. This table comes from immunoSEQ multiplex PCR, and its TCRdb copy is limited to in-frame clones, with some not included. The sample consists of a few hundred thousand clones, roughly four fifths of them appearing once. The CDR3 extends over 16 amino acids. J was trimmed by 12 bases and V by 1 base; bases with no gene match: 13. Germline V gene data show CDR1 as SGHDN and CDR2 as FVKESK. This receptor was taken from a woman aged 55-75 years in good health and CMV-seropositive. The sequenced sample was PBMCs. The chain uses TRBV14 and TRBJ2-1; TRBD2 aligns across 9 bases. CDR3 sequence: CASSQGSSGRRQRQFF. CDR3 DNA: TGTGCCAGCAGCCAAGGGTCCAGCGGGAGGAGGCAACGGCAGTTCTTC.